A single sample is the source of the 8 T cell receptor beta chains below, sequenced in a study of blood T cell repertoires in COVID-19. Profiled with immunoSEQ multiplex PCR; TCRdb holds only in-frame clones, not every one. The sample contains roughly 250,000 clones, approximately 80% of which appear only once. The source material was peripheral blood. Every receptor here comes from an elderly woman with acute or convalescent COVID-19.

V is TRBV3-1 (or the pseudogene TRBV3-2) and J is TRBJ1-2, with D hard to call. The V end was cut by 1 base, the J end by 0 bases, with 9 bases between. The CDR3 runs to 15 residues. CDR1 is LGHDT, CDR2 YNNKEL, per germline (reference sequence). CDR3: CASSQGTQANYGYTF. The CDR3 DNA reads as TGTGCCAGCAGCCAAGGGACTCAAGCTAACTATGGCTACACCTTC.

The chain has TRBV24-1 and TRBJ1-1; 12 nucleotides align to TRBD1. CDR3 length: 14 residues. V was pared by 7 bases and J by 1 base, with 0 bases of the junction left unmatched. Germline CDR1 reads KGHDR; CDR2 reads SFDVKD. The CDR3 coding sequence is TGTGCCACCAGGGGACAGGGGGCGAACACTGAAGCTTTCTTT. It codes for CATRGQGANTEAFF.

Here the CDR3 reads CAWRRTGRTGELFF. Here the CDR3 DNA reads TGTGCCTGGAGGAGGACAGGGAGGACCGGGGAGCTGTTTTTT. The V call is TRBV30, the J call TRBJ2-2; 8 bases agree with TRBD1. V was clipped by 3 bases and J by 5 bases; unmatched bases: 5. Germline CDR1 is GTSNPN and CDR2 is SVGIG (reference sequence). This CDR3 has 14 residues.

The CDR3 nucleotides read TGTGCCAGCACTCTTCCAGGGGCCGGGGGGTTCCACGAGCAGTACTTC. It encodes CASTLPGAGGFHEQYF. The chain has TRBV28 and TRBJ2-7; a weak D match, TRBD2 (7 bases). Germline lookup yields CDR1 MDHEN and CDR2 SYDVKM. V lost 7 bases to trimming and J lost 5 bases, with 24 bases between them. The CDR3 has 16 amino acids.

The count of this clone is one. The chain carries TRBV7-6 and TRBJ2-5; 8 nucleotides align to TRBD2. V lost 1 base to trimming and J lost 1 base; unmatched junction nucleotides: 5. The CDR3 spans 16 residues. Per germline, CDR1 SGHVS and CDR2 FNYEAQ. CDR3 nucleotides: TGTGCCAGCAGCTTAGGGGCCGCGGGGGGCCAAGAGACCCAGTACTTC. The encoded protein is CASSLGAAGGQETQYF.

The chain links TRBV5-6 to TRBJ1-1, with 7 bases matching TRBD1. The CDR3 extends over 17 amino acids. Germline V gene data show CDR1 as SGHDT and CDR2 as YYEEEE. The J segment lost 6 bases and the V segment lost 2 bases, leaving 16 bases of the junction unmatched. CDR3 region: CASSLFGRGEIIAEAFF. In DNA, the CDR3 is TGTGCCAGCAGCTTATTCGGCAGGGGGGAAATAATCGCTGAAGCTTTCTTT.

This clone was counted a few times. Different DNA sequences within this sample yield the same CDR3. The genes are TRBV27 and TRBJ2-3; 13 bases map to TRBD2. V lost 6 bases, J lost 0 bases, and 0 bases stayed unmatched. Germline V gives CDR1 MNHEY, CDR2 SMNVEV (reference sequence). The CDR3 sequence is 15 residues long. The CDR3 sequence: CASRTSGGSTDTQYF. The CDR3 DNA sequence: TGTGCCAGCAGGACTAGCGGGGGGAGCACAGATACGCAGTATTTT.

The genes are TRBV2 and TRBJ1-6; 8 positions agree with TRBD1. The germline V gene has CDR1 SNHLY and CDR2 FYNNEI. The length of the CDR3 is 16 residues. V gave up 8 bases and J gave up 3 bases; unmatched junction bases: 9. CDR3 in DNA: TGTGCCAGCCGACTCGACGGGACAGGCTATAATTCACCCCTCCACTTT. Translating it yields CASRLDGTGYNSPLHF.